This T cell receptor beta chain derives from a study of OX40 agonist ivuxolimab in advanced cancers. The CDR3 totals 14 residues. V was clipped by 1 base and J by 4 bases, with 8 bases between them. The germline V gene encodes CDR1 SGHRS and CDR2 YFSETQ. TCRdb's copy holds only in-frame clones and misses some; the assay was immunoSEQ multiplex PCR. The table records 60,000 to 70,000 clones, 85% to 90% of them present only once. V gene TRBV5-1 combines with J gene TRBJ2-2; tentative D call: TRBD2 (5 bases). Here the sequenced sample was CD4+ or CD8+ T cells sorted from blood, taken in a trial of the OX40 agonist ivuxolimab. The receptor was isolated from an adult with an advanced solid tumor such as melanoma, head and neck, liver or kidney cancer. CDR3 residues: CASSLNGGTGELFF. Written as DNA, the CDR3 is TGCGCCAGCAGCTTGAATGGAGGCACCGGGGAGCTGTTTTTT.